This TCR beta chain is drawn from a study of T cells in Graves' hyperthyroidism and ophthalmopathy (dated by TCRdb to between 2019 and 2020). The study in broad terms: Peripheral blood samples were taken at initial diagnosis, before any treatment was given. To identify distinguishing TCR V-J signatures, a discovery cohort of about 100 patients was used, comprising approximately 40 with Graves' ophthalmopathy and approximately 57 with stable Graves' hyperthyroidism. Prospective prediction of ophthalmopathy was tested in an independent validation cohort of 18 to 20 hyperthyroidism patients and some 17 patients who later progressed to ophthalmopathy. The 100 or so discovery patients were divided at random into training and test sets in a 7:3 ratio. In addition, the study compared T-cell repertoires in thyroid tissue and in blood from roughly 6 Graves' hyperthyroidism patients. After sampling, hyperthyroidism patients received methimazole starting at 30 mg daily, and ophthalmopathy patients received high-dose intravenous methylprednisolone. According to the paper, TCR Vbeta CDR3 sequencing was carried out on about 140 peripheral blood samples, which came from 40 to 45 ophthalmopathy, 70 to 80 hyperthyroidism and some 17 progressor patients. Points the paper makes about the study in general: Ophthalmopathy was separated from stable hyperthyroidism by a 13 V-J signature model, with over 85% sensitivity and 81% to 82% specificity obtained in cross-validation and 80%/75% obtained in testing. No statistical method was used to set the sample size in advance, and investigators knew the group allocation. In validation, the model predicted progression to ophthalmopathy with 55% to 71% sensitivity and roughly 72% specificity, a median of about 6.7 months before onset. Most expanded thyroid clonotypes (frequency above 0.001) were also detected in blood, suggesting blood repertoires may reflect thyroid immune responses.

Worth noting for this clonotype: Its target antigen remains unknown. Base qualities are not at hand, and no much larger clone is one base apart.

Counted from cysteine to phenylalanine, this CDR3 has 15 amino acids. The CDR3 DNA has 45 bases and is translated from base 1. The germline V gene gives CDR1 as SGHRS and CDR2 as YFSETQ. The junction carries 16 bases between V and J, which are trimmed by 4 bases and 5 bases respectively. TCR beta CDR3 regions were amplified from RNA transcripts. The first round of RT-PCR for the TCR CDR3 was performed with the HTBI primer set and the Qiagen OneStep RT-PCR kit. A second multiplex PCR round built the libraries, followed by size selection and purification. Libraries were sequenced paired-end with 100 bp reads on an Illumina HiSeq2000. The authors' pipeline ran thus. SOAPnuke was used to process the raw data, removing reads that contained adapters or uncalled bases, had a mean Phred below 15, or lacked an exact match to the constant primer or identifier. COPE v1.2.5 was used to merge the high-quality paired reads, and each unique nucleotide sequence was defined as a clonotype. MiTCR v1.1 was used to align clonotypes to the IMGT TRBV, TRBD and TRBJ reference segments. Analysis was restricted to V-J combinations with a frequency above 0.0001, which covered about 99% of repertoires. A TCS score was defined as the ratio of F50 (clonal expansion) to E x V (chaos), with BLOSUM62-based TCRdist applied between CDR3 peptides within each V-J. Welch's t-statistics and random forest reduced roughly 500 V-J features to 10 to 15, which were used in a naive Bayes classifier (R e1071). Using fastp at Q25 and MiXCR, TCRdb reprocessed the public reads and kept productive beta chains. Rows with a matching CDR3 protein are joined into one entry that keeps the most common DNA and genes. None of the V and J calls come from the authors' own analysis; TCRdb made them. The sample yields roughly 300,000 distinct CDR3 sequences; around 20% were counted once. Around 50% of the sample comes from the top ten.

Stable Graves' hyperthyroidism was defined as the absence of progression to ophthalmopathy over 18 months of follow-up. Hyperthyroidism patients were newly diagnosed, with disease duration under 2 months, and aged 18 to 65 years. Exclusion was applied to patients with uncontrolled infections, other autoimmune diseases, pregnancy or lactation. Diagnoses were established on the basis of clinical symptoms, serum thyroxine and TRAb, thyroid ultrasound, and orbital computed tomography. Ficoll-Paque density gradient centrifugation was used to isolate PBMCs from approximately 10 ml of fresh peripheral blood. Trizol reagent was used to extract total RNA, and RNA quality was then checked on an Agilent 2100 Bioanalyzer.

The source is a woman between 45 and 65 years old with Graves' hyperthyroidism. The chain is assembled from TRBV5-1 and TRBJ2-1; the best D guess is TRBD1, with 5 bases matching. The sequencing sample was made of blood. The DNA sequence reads TGCGCCAGCAGCCTGGAAGGGGCGTCCAACAATGAGCAGTTCTTC. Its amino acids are CASSLEGASNNEQFF. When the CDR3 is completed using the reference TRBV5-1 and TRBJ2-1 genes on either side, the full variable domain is KAGVTQTPRYLIKTRGQQVTLSCSPISGHRSVSWYQQTPGQGLQFLFEYFSETQRNKGNFPGRFSGRQFSNSRSEMNVSTLELGDSALYLCASSLEGASNNEQFFGPGTRLTVL.